This TCR beta chain is drawn from a study of T cells after yellow fever vaccination. Each CDR3 protein gets one entry after TCRdb re-called the 5' RACE reads with MiXCR. The sample holds 90,000 to 130,000 distinct CDR3 sequences, roughly 8.9% seen once. V lost 3 bases to trimming and J lost 7 bases; unmatched junction nucleotides: 6. CDR1 SGHTA and CDR2 FQGNSA come from the germline V gene. The CDR3 loop spans 15 amino acids. Sequenced here: CD8+ T cells sorted from PBMCs, sampled 45 days after the yellow fever booster vaccination. The chain joins TRBV7-2 to TRBJ2-1; 10 positions match TRBD2. This sequence originates from a man aged 25-45 years who received the YFV17D yellow fever vaccine. In DNA form, the CDR3 reads TGTGCCAGCAGCTTTCTAGCGGGAGTCTCAAATGAGCAGTTCTTC. Protein sequence: CASSFLAGVSNEQFF. Together with reference TRBV7-2 and TRBJ2-1, the CDR3 gives the full variable domain: GAGVSQSPSNKVTEKGKDVELRCDPISGHTALYWYRQSLGQGLEFLIYFQGNSAPDKSGLPSDRFSAERTGGSVSTLTIQRTQQEDSAVYLCASSFLAGVSNEQFFGPGTRLTVL.